This TCR beta chain was sequenced for a study of cytomegalovirus exposure and HLA in healthy donors (dated by TCRdb to the late 2010s). Looking at the study overall: In an earlier analysis of roughly 500 of the donors, around 300 Gb of sequence data and 117 million unique TCR beta sequences from about 190 million T cells were reported. Approximately 300 gigabases of sequencing data and around 85 million unique TCR sequences made up an early release that covered over 550 HLA-typed donors. Of the roughly 430 genotyped donors, approximately 83% fell in the genetic ancestry cluster associated with self-reported Caucasian donors. The study aimed to test whether signatures of past pathogen exposure could be identified by cataloging public T cell receptors. The study used immunosequencing to profile the T cell repertoires of approximately 630 subjects and linked those repertoires to cytomegalovirus serostatus. Along with the approximately 650-subject first cohort, a separate validation cohort of more than 90 different subjects was used. The study combined high-throughput TCR immunosequencing, statistical association of individual TCRs with disease status, and machine learning to predict cytomegalovirus infection status. To study patterns of TCR occurrence, a later analysis re-analyzed previously published TCR beta repertoires from 600 to 750 donors and added high-resolution HLA genotyping. The later analysis used no new phenotypic data to find candidate immune exposures, relying instead on TCR beta sequences and their occurrence across donors. An earlier analysis of around 540 of the donors applied high-throughput TCR beta sequencing to assess whether each TCR beta V gene segment acted as functional or pseudogenic. Alongside the repertoire data, information on donor age, sex, ethnicity and CMV serostatus was compiled. A later genetic analysis took genome-wide SNP genotypes for about 55% of the 666 donors and used that subset as a discovery cohort. Every repertoire in the discovery cohort had been generated on one and the same sequencing platform. Both class I and class II loci were covered by HLA typing, at four-digit resolution. Typing coverage varied by locus: about 620-630 donors for A, B, C, DRB1 and DQB1; roughly 500 for DQA1; more than 600 for DPA1; around 490 for DPB1. Roughly 5 DR-DQ haplotypes were treated as single units for association and clustering because of strong linkage in the cohort. Among roughly 400 genotyped donors of the cohort, an average of around 240,000 unique TCR beta nucleotide sequences were sequenced per donor, around 18% of them non-productive.

In total, approximately 610 healthy bone marrow donors made up the cohort. Cohort members were all nominally healthy when sampled, although unrecorded immune exposures were likely present. The donor tested CMV seronegative, placing the donor among the 350 or so seronegative members of the cohort. Each donor provided a peripheral blood sample, and peripheral blood mononuclear cells were used for TCR beta sequencing. The Qiagen DNeasy Blood Extraction Kit was used to extract genomic DNA from the blood cell samples. Of note for this clone: Its antigen target is currently unknown. No much larger clone exists at a distance of one base, and base qualities are not known.

The investigation overall reported the following: A further reported finding was that TCR beta sequences accurately predicted the HLA-A and HLA-B alleles for most subjects in the first cohort. In both the original and validation cohorts, the classifier was reported to diagnose cytomegalovirus status with high specificity and sensitivity. Compared with equally common non-associated chains, HLA-associated TCR beta chains in a later analysis were more clonally expanded and had lower generation probabilities. Presence/absence analyses assumed roughly uniform sequencing depth across donors, an assumption that may not hold. V-gene and J-gene trimming of TCR beta chains was associated with a missense DCLRE1C variant in a later genetic analysis, and the association was replicated in an independent cohort. Compared with the approximately 720-donor mean, donors in an Asian-associated ancestry cluster had fewer N-insertions in productive TCRs, according to a later genetic analysis. A few of the identified cytomegalovirus-associated TCR beta chains were confirmed in vitro to be specific for cytomegalovirus antigens. A group of highly shared sequence variants was considered likely to be a technical artifact of the sequencing pipeline. In a later analysis, TCR association rates were found to vary across HLA loci, with the most associated TCRs seen for DRB1 alleles and the fewest for HLA-C alleles. Most TCR sequences were seen in very few donors, while some public TCRs were found in many individuals. When HLA alleles, especially DR and DQ, strongly co-occurred, TCR associations were difficult to assign to individual alleles. The earlier analysis of around 600 of the donors excluded roughly 17 rarely observed V segments, including chromosome 9 orphons, because counts were too low. The authors suggested that the approach could potentially be generalized to other disease states and immunological phenotypes. Some IMGT-functional V segments, including TRBV6-2 and TRBV6-3, could not be told apart with the 87-base-pair reads, so those segments were excluded. At a false discovery rate of 0.05, a later analysis linked about 16,000 TCR beta sequences to specific HLA alleles. In an earlier analysis of 587 of the donors, most TCR beta V segments appeared in productive rearrangements about 87% or about 30% of the time, broadly matching IMGT annotations. A total of fewer than 200 TCR beta chains were listed by the study as associated with cytomegalovirus. Because HLA typing was missing for some donors at each locus, association tests included only the typed subset. This cohort had only TCR beta chains sequenced, and the lack of alpha or paired-chain data limited which features could be detected. Most CMV-associated TCR beta chains appeared to be HLA-restricted in a later analysis, and the HLA associations seemed to be driven largely by CMV exposure. According to a later analysis, parvovirus B19, influenza, CMV and Epstein-Barr virus appeared linked to several top co-occurrence clusters. CMV serostatus was the only immune exposure information available for the cohort. Correlated functional status among segregating V segments might reflect linkage disequilibrium, but an unknown experimental factor could not be ruled out.

Spanning cysteine to phenylalanine, the CDR3 consists of 13 amino acids. Only the CDR3 region is kept as DNA, spanning 39 bases read in frame from base 1. The junction shows trimming of 5 bases on V and 5 bases on J, plus 12 bases between the germline ends. CDR1 and CDR2 were assigned from the germline V gene (reference sequence) as MNHEY and SMNVEV. Receptor amplification or capture employed the immunoSEQ multiplex PCR assay. For the multiplex PCR, a mixture combining 60 forward primers for TCR Vbeta segments and 13 reverse primers for TCR Jbeta segments was used. The CDR3 region of rearranged TCR beta genes was amplified from genomic DNA with a multiplex PCR assay. On the Illumina HiSeq System, the amplified TCR beta libraries were sequenced as 87-base-pair reads. The authors processed their data as follows. A later analysis counted tens of millions of unique TCR beta chains across the 550 to 800 repertoires, and around 9.9 million of these chains were shared by at least two donors. To remove PCR and sequencing errors, raw reads were error-corrected and collapsed into unique sequences using a nearest-neighbor algorithm that merged closely related sequences. To assign V, D and J gene segments, CDR3 sequences were aligned to IMGT reference sequences. For a sequence to be retained, at least a six-nucleotide match to both a V gene segment and a J gene segment was required. A rearrangement was called productive if the CDR3 had no stop codons and remained in frame with V and J, and every other rearrangement was called non-productive. CDR3 was defined by IMGT convention, running from the second conserved V-encoded cysteine to the conserved J-encoded phenylalanine. The earlier analysis of about 530 of the donors excluded any sequence lacking an unambiguous match to a single V gene segment. In an earlier analysis of more than 500 of the donors, a V segment was called functional when productive rearrangements were above 56.7%, and segregating when the standard deviation between donors exceeded 5%. A statistical classification framework was built to diagnose cytomegalovirus status from the catalog of TCR beta chain sequences. V and J gene assignment, in a later analysis, came from comparing TCR nucleotide sequences with IMGT/GENE-DB human TR gene sequences. A later analysis assigned CDR3 sequences and most-parsimonious VDJ recombination scenarios with the TCRdist pipeline. A later analysis defined each TCR beta chain by its CDR3 amino acid sequence plus V-gene family, and excluded reads lacking a unique V-gene family. To address suspected cross-contamination and a sequencing artifact, a later analysis removed approximately 590 highly shared, low-generation-probability nucleotide sequences. A later analysis calculated a clonal expansion index for each public chain from normalized within-repertoire ranks of inferred template counts. In a later analysis, generation probabilities were computed using a VDJ recombination model fitted to out-of-frame rearrangements, and the results were checked against IGoR. Hypergeometric tests were used in a later analysis to score TCR-TCR, TCR-HLA and TCR-CMV co-occurrence, with a repertoire-size bias correction applied to the TCR pairs. False discovery rates were estimated in a later analysis by permuting HLA or CMV assignments 20 times. A later analysis grouped co-occurring TCRs with DBSCAN, adding TCRdist sequence similarity when clustering within HLA-allele-positive subsets. Repertoires with fewer than 30,000 or more than 120,000 public chains, plus five repertoires with anomalous nucleotide sharing, were excluded from co-occurrence clustering. Drawn from immuneACCESS, this table holds only the in-frame rearrangements with V and J called that TCRdb kept. Clones are partly lost; checked studies trace under half to an unresolved V gene and leave the rest unexplained. D and trimming come from the DNA, and the V and J calls and clone size come from that table. The sample table holds 130,000 to 150,000 clones, of which over 60% were seen once. The ten largest clones take up approximately 1.6% of the sample.

The specimen was PBMCs. The clonotype comes from a woman between 18 and 29 years old in good health and CMV-seronegative. The rearrangement combines TRBV27 with TRBJ1-1; 6 matching bases give a weak D call of TRBD1. Read as DNA, the sequence is TGTGCCAGCAGTACACAAACAGGGACTGAAGCTTTCTTT. Its protein product is CASSTQTGTEAFF.